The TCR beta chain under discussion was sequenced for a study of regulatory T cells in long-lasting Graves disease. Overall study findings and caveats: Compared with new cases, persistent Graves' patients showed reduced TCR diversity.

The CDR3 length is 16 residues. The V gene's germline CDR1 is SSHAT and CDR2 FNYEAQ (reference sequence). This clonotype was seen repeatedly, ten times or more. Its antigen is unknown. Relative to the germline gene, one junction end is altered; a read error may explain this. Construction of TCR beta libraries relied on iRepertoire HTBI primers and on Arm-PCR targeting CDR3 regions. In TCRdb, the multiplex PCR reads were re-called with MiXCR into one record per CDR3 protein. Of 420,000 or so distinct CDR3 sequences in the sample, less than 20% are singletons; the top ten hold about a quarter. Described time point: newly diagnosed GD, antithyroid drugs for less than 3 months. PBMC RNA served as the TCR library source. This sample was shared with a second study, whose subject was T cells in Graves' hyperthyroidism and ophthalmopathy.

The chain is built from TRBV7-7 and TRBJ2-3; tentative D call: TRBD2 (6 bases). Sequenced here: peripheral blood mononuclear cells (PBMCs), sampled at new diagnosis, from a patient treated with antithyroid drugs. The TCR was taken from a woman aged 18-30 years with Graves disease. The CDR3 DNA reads TGTGCTAGCAGCTTAGGGTCTAGCGCCCATACAGATACGCAGTATTTT. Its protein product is CASSLGSSAHTDTQYF.